The rows below give T cell receptor beta chains drawn from one sample of a study of cytomegalovirus exposure and HLA in healthy donors. Here immunoSEQ multiplex PCR was the method, and the copy in TCRdb shows in-frame clones only, minus some. The profile covers 120,000 or so clones, with approximately 80% appearing a single time and 3.3% taken by the ten largest. The specimen sequenced was PBMCs. Source of these receptors: a male donor in good health and CMV-seronegative. The CDR3 runs from the conserved cysteine through the conserved F or W. The D gene is left open where the match is weak. Only part of the rows carry a size: once, few, many, or a class if the clone is expanded.

D: TRBD1
size: once
V: TRBV30
J: TRBJ1-1
CDR3: CAWSDRGFSEAFF
DNA: TGTGCCTGGAGTGACAGGGGGTTCAGTGAAGCTTTCTTT

D: -
size: -
V: TRBV5-6
J: TRBJ1-1
CDR3: CASSVERVGAFF
DNA: TGTGCCAGCAGCGTCGAACGGGTAGGAGCTTTCTTT

D: -
size: -
V: TRBV25-1
J: TRBJ1-2
CDR3: CASSPSPGYGYTF
DNA: TGTGCCAGCAGTCCATCACCCGGCTATGGCTACACCTTC

D: -
size: -
V: TRBV30
J: TRBJ1-2
CDR3: CAWIRTLSGYGYTF
DNA: TGTGCCTGGATCCGCACCCTCTCGGGCTATGGCTACACCTTC

D: -
size: -
V: TRBV11-2
J: TRBJ1-1
CDR3: CASSPTNKGQENTEAFF
DNA: TGTGCCAGCAGCCCAACAAATAAGGGGCAGGAGAACACTGAAGCTTTCTTT

D: -
size: -
V: TRBV6-1
J: TRBJ1-3
CDR3: CASSQRSSGNTIYF
DNA: TGTGCCAGCAGTCAAAGGAGCTCTGGAAACACCATATATTTT

D: TRBD1
size: -
V: TRBV9
J: TRBJ1-5
CDR3: CASSGGTDANQPQHF
DNA: TGTGCCAGCAGCGGGGGGACAGACGCTAATCAGCCCCAGCATTTT

D: -
size: -
V: TRBV9
J: TRBJ2-1
CDR3: CASSSRTGGNEQFF
DNA: TGTGCCAGCAGCTCACGGACTGGAGGCAATGAGCAGTTCTTC

D: -
size: -
V: TRBV18
J: TRBJ1-1
CDR3: CASSPLEGRGMNTEAFF
DNA: TGTGCCAGCTCGCCCTTGGAGGGGCGCGGCATGAACACTGAAGCTTTCTTT

D: -
size: -
V: TRBV19
J: TRBJ2-1
CDR3: CASSPRYNEQFF
DNA: TGTGCCAGTAGTCCCCGTTACAATGAGCAGTTCTTC

D: -
size: -
V: TRBV30
J: TRBJ1-5
CDR3: CAWSGGSNQPQHF
DNA: TGTGCCTGGAGTGGAGGGAGCAATCAGCCCCAGCATTTT

D: -
size: -
V: TRBV6-5
J: TRBJ2-7
CDR3: CASSESKDTSEQYF
DNA: TGTGCCAGCAGTGAATCTAAGGACACCTCCGAGCAGTACTTC

D: TRBD2
size: -
V: TRBV9
J: TRBJ2-3
CDR3: CASSQGLAPDTQYF
DNA: TGTGCCAGCAGTCAGGGACTAGCTCCCGATACGCAGTATTTT

D: -
size: -
V: TRBV5-1
J: TRBJ1-1
CDR3: CASRLQASTEAFF
DNA: TGCGCCAGCAGACTACAGGCGAGCACTGAAGCTTTCTTT

D: -
size: -
V: TRBV5-1
J: TRBJ2-4
CDR3: CASSLTSAGNIQYF
DNA: TGCGCCAGCAGCTTGACGTCGGCGGGGAACATTCAGTACTTC

D: TRBD1
size: -
V: TRBV18
J: TRBJ1-1
CDR3: CASSQGQTLNTEAFF
DNA: TGTGCCAGCTCACAGGGACAGACTCTGAACACTGAAGCTTTCTTT

D: -
size: -
V: TRBV4-1
J: TRBJ2-1
CDR3: CASSQDPQRAKNEQFF
DNA: TGCGCCAGCAGCCAAGATCCCCAGCGGGCCAAGAATGAGCAGTTCTTC

D: -
size: -
V: TRBV11-2
J: TRBJ2-5
CDR3: CASSPIGGGEGKEETQYF
DNA: TGTGCCAGCAGCCCCATCGGAGGGGGGGAAGGGAAGGAAGAGACCCAGTACTTC

D: TRBD1
size: few
V: TRBV5-1
J: TRBJ1-1
CDR3: CASRPIQGRLGAEAFF
DNA: TGCGCCAGCAGACCCATACAGGGGAGGTTAGGGGCTGAAGCTTTCTTT

D: -
size: -
V: TRBV29-1
J: TRBJ2-3
CDR3: CSVEGLASTDTQYF
DNA: TGCAGCGTTGAAGGGTTAGCTAGCACAGATACGCAGTATTTT

D: TRBD1
size: -
V: TRBV7-9
J: TRBJ2-7
CDR3: CASGKRTPGQGGEQYF
DNA: TGTGCCAGCGGCAAGCGAACTCCGGGACAGGGAGGCGAGCAGTACTTC

D: -
size: few
V: TRBV4-3
J: TRBJ1-1
CDR3: CASSQDPGRTEAFF
DNA: TGCGCCAGCAGCCAAGATCCGGGTCGCACTGAAGCTTTCTTT

D: TRBD1
size: -
V: TRBV28
J: TRBJ1-5
CDR3: CASSKDRDQPQHF
DNA: TGTGCCAGCAGTAAGGACAGGGATCAGCCCCAGCATTTT

D: TRBD2
size: once
V: TRBV5-5
J: TRBJ2-7
CDR3: CASRPLAGYEQYF
DNA: TGTGCCAGCAGGCCCCTAGCGGGGTACGAGCAGTACTTC

D: -
size: -
V: TRBV4-3
J: TRBJ1-4
CDR3: CASSQDAGGGSEKLFF
DNA: TGCGCCAGCAGCCAAGATGCGGGGGGGGGATCTGAAAAACTGTTTTTT

D: -
size: -
V: TRBV6-1
J: TRBJ2-3
CDR3: CASSDRDTQYF
DNA: TGTGCCAGCAGTGACAGGGATACGCAGTATTTT

D: TRBD1
size: few
V: TRBV5-4
J: TRBJ1-3
CDR3: CASSLGQGGNTIYF
DNA: TGTGCCAGCAGCTTAGGACAGGGAGGAAACACCATATATTTT

D: -
size: -
V: TRBV30
J: TRBJ1-1
CDR3: CAYQGATETFF
DNA: TGTGCCTATCAAGGGGCGACTGAAACTTTCTTT

D: -
size: once
V: TRBV28
J: TRBJ2-5
CDR3: CATTGFRETQYF
DNA: TGTGCCACCACAGGGTTTAGAGAGACCCAGTACTTC

D: TRBD2
size: -
V: TRBV5-1
J: TRBJ2-1
CDR3: CASSSLAGETYNEQFF
DNA: TGCGCCAGCAGCTCTCTGGCGGGGGAGACCTACAATGAGCAGTTCTTC

D: -
size: -
V: TRBV5-5
J: TRBJ1-4
CDR3: CASSLTGRDNEKLFF
DNA: TGTGCCAGCAGCTTGACGGGCAGGGATAATGAAAAACTGTTTTTT

D: TRBD1
size: -
V: TRBV27
J: TRBJ1-5
CDR3: CASSFIQGAKSQHF
DNA: TGTGCCAGCAGTTTCATCCAGGGGGCTAAGTCCCAGCATTTT

D: -
size: -
V: TRBV27
J: TRBJ1-2
CDR3: CASSLSGAGPYTF
DNA: TGTGCCAGCAGTTTATCGGGGGCAGGGCCGTACACCTTC

D: -
size: -
V: TRBV4-1
J: TRBJ2-7
CDR3: CASSPNRANEQYF
DNA: TGCGCCAGCAGCCCGAACAGGGCCAACGAGCAGTACTTC

D: -
size: -
V: TRBV4-2
J: TRBJ1-2
CDR3: CASSQGAGAYGYTF
DNA: TGTGCCAGCAGCCAAGGAGCAGGGGCCTATGGCTACACCTTC

D: TRBD2
size: -
V: TRBV10-3
J: TRBJ2-7
CDR3: CAISSGTSYYEQYF
DNA: TGTGCCATCAGTTCCGGGACTAGTTACTACGAGCAGTACTTC

D: TRBD1
size: -
V: TRBV7-2
J: TRBJ1-2
CDR3: CASSRPGQGYGYTF
DNA: TGTGCCAGCAGCCGACCGGGACAGGGGTATGGCTACACCTTC

D: TRBD2
size: -
V: TRBV7-8
J: TRBJ2-7
CDR3: CASTNLAGGRINEQYF
DNA: TGTGCCAGCACGAACCTAGCGGGAGGGAGGATCAACGAGCAGTACTTC

D: -
size: -
V: TRBV28
J: TRBJ1-1
CDR3: CASSLGGGSEAFF
DNA: TGTGCCAGCAGTTTGGGGGGGGGCAGTGAAGCTTTCTTT

D: TRBD1
size: -
V: TRBV29-1
J: TRBJ1-1
CDR3: CSVEGYRGNTEAFF
DNA: TGCAGCGTTGAAGGCTACAGGGGAAACACTGAAGCTTTCTTT

D: -
size: -
V: TRBV7-2
J: TRBJ1-5
CDR3: CASSLGRRINQPQHF
DNA: TGTGCCAGCAGCTTAGGGAGACGGATTAATCAGCCCCAGCATTTT

D: TRBD1
size: -
V: TRBV30
J: TRBJ1-2
CDR3: CAWSVPNRGNYGYTF
DNA: TGTGCCTGGAGTGTACCTAACAGGGGTAACTATGGCTACACCTTC

D: TRBD1
size: -
V: TRBV19
J: TRBJ2-7
CDR3: CASSSHRGAYEQYF
DNA: TGTGCCAGTAGTTCGCACAGGGGGGCCTACGAGCAGTACTTC

D: -
size: -
V: TRBV5-1
J: TRBJ1-5
CDR3: CASSLGSGENQPQHF
DNA: TGCGCCAGCAGCTTGGGATCAGGGGAAAATCAGCCCCAGCATTTT

D: TRBD2
size: -
V: TRBV4-2
J: TRBJ2-7
CDR3: CASSQENGGSYAQYF
DNA: TGTGCCAGCAGCCAAGAGAACGGGGGGAGCTATGCGCAGTACTTC

D: -
size: -
V: TRBV29-1
J: TRBJ2-7
CDR3: CSVHTSYEQYF
DNA: TGCAGCGTACATACATCCTACGAGCAGTACTTC

D: TRBD2
size: -
V: TRBV30
J: TRBJ2-1
CDR3: CAFTAGESSYNEQFF
DNA: TGTGCCTTTACTGCGGGGGAAAGCTCCTACAATGAGCAGTTCTTC

D: TRBD2
size: once
V: TRBV19
J: TRBJ2-7
CDR3: CASSILASGARNSYEQYF
DNA: TGTGCCAGTAGTATTCTGGCTAGCGGAGCACGAAATTCCTACGAGCAGTACTTC

D: TRBD1
size: -
V: TRBV5-1
J: TRBJ2-1
CDR3: CASSIRDSSYNEQFF
DNA: TGCGCCAGCAGCATAAGGGACAGCTCCTACAATGAGCAGTTCTTC

D: -
size: once
V: TRBV30
J: TRBJ1-1
CDR3: CAWSVHVDTEAFF
DNA: TGTGCCTGGAGTGTACATGTGGACACTGAAGCTTTCTTT